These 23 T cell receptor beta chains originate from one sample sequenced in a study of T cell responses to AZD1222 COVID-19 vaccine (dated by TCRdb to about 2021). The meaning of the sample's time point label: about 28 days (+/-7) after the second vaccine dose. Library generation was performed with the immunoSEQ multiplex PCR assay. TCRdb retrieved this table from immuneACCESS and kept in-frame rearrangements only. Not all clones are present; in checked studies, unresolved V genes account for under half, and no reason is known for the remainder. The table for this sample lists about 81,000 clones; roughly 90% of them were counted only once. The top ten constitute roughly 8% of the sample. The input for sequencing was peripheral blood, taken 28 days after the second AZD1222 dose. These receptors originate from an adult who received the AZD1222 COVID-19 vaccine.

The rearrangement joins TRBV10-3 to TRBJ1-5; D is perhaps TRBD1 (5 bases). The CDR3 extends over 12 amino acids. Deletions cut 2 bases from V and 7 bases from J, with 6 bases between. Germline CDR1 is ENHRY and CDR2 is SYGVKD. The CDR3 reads CAISENRQPQHF. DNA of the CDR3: TGTGCCATCAGTGAGAACAGGCAGCCCCAGCATTTT.

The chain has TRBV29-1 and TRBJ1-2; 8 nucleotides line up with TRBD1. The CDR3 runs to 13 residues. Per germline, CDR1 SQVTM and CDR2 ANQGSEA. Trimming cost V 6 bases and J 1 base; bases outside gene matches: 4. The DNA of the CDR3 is TGCAGCGTGACGACAGGGGTTAACTATGGCTACACCTTC. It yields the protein CSVTTGVNYGYTF.

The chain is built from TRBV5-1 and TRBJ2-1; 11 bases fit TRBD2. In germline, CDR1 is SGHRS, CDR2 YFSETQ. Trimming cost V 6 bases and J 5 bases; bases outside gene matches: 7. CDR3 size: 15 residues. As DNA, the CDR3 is TGCGCCAGCACCGTGACGACTAGCGGGAACAATGAGCAGTTCTTC. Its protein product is CASTVTTSGNNEQFF. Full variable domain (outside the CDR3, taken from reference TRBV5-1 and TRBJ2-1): KAGVTQTPRYLIKTRGQQVTLSCSPISGHRSVSWYQQTPGQGLQFLFEYFSETQRNKGNFPGRFSGRQFSNSRSEMNVSTLELGDSALYLCASTVTTSGNNEQFFGPGTRLTVL.

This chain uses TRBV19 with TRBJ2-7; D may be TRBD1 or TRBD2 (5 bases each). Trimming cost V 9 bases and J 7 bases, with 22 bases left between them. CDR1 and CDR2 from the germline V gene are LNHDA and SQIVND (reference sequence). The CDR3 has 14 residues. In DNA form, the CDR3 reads TGTGCCAGCAGTGATCCGGGACGGACTCGTGAGCAGTACTTC. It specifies CASSDPGRTREQYF. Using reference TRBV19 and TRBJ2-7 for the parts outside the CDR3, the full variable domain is DGGITQSPKYLFRKEGQNVTLSCEQNLNHDAMYWYRQDPGQGLRLIYYSQIVNDFQKGDIAEGYSVSREKKESFPLTVTSAQKNPTAFYLCASSDPGRTREQYFGPGTRLTVT.

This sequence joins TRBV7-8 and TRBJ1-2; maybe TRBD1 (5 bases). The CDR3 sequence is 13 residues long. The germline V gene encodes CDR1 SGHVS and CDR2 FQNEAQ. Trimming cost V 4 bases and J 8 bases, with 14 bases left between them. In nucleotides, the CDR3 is TGTGCCAGCAGCTATTACCGGGGCGGCGGCTACACCTTC. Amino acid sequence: CASSYYRGGGYTF.

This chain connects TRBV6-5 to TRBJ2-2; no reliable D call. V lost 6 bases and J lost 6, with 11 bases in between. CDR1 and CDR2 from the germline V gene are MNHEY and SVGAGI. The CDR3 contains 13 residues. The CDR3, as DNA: TGTGCCAGCAGCCGAACTACCCCCGGGGAGCTGTTTTTT. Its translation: CASSRTTPGELFF.

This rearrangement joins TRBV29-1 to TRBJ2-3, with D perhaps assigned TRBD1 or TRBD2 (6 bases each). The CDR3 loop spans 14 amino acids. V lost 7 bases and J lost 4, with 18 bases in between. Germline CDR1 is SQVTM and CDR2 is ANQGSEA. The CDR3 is CSESRGEVADTQYF. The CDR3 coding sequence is TGCAGCGAATCGAGGGGGGAGGTAGCAGATACGCAGTATTTT.

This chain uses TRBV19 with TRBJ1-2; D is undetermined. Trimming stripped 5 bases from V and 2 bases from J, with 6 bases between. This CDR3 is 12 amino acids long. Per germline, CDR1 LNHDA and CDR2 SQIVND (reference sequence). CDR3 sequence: CASSPQNYGYTF. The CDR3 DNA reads TGTGCCAGTAGTCCCCAAAACTATGGCTACACCTTC.

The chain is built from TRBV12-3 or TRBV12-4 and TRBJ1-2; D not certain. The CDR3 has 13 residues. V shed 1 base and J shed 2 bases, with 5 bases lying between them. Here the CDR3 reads CASSLGLNYGYTF. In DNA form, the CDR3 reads TGTGCCAGCAGTTTAGGACTGAACTATGGCTACACCTTC.

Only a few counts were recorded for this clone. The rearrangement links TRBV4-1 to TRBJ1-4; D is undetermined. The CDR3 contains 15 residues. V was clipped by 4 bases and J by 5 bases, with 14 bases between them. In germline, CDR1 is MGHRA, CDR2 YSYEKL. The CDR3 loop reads CASSPKTAKNEKLFF. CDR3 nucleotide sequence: TGCGCCAGCAGCCCTAAGACGGCGAAGAATGAAAAACTGTTTTTT.

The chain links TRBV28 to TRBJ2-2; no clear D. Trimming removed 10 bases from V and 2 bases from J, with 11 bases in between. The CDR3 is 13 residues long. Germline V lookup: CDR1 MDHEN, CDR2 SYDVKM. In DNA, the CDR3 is TGTGCCACCAAAGCAGGAAACACCGGGGAGCTGTTTTTT. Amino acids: CATKAGNTGELFF.

CDR3 protein: CASSLFSATHGYTF. In DNA form, the CDR3 reads TGTGCCAGCAGCTTATTCTCGGCGACCCACGGCTACACCTTC. The chain links TRBV7-8 to TRBJ1-2; D uncertain. Germline V gene sequence: CDR1 SGHVS, CDR2 FQNEAQ. The CDR3 is made up of 14 amino acids. Deletions cut 2 bases from V and 8 bases from J, with 15 bases between.

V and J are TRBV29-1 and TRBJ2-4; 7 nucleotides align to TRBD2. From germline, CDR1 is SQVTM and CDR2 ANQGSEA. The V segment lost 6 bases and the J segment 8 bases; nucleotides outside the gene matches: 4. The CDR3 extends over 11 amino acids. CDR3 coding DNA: TGCAGCGTGATGGGAGGGGACATTCAGTACTTC. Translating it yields CSVMGGDIQYF.

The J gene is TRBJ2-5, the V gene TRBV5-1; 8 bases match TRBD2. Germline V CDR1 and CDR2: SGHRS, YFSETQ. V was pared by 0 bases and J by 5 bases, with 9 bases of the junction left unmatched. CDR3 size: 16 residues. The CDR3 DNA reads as TGCGCCAGCAGCTTGGGGCCGGGAGGGCCGGGGGAGACCCAGTACTTC. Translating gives CASSLGPGGPGETQYF.

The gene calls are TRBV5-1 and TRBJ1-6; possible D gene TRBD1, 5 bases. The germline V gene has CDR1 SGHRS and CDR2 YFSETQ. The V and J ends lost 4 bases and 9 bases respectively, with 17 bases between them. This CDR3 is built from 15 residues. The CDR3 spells CASSMSSGTSSPLHF. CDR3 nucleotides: TGCGCCAGCAGCATGTCTAGCGGGACCTCTTCACCCCTCCACTTT.

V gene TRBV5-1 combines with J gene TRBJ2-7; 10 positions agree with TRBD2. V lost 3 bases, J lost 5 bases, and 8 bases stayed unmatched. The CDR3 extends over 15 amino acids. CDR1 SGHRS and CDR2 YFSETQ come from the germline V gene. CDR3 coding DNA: TGCGCCAGCAGCTACCTAGCGGGAGACGGGAACGAGCAGTACTTC. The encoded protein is CASSYLAGDGNEQYF.

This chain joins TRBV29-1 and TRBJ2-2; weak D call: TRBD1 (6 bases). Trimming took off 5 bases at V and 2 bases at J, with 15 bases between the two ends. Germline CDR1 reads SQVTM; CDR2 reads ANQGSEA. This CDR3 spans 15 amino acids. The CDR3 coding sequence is TGCAGCGTTTACGATCGGGACACAAACACCGGGGAGCTGTTTTTT. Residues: CSVYDRDTNTGELFF.

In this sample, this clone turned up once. CDR3 region: CASGRKGGTGEKLFF. In DNA form, the CDR3 reads TGTGCCAGCGGAAGAAAGGGGGGAACGGGTGAAAAACTGTTTTTT. V and J are TRBV27 and TRBJ1-4; maybe TRBD1 (6 bases). Germline V lookup: CDR1 MNHEY, CDR2 SMNVEV (reference sequence). The CDR3 loop spans 15 amino acids. V gave up 8 bases and J gave up 7 bases, with 20 bases separating them.

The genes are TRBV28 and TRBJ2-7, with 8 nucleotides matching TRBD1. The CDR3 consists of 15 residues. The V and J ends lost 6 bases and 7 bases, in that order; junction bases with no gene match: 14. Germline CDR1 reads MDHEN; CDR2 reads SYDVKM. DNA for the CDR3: TGTGCCAGCAGGGCCCACACCGTCACAGGGGGGGAGCAGTACTTC. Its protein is CASRAHTVTGGEQYF.

The CDR3 loop reads CASSPTTGGYTF. CDR3 coding DNA: TGTGCCAGCAGCCCTACAACGGGTGGCTACACCTTC. The chain carries TRBV7-9 and TRBJ1-2, with no clear D. The CDR3 has 12 amino acids. V dropped 5 bases and J dropped 7 bases, with 11 bases sitting between them. The germline V gene encodes CDR1 SEHNR and CDR2 FQNEAQ (reference sequence). The full variable domain, rest sourced from reference TRBV7-9 and TRBJ1-2, is DTGVSQNPRHKITKRGQNVTFRCDPISEHNRLYWYRQTLGQGPEFLTYFQNEAQLEKSRLLSDRFSAERPKGSFSTLEIQRTEQGDSAMYLCASSPTTGGYTFGSGTRLTVV.

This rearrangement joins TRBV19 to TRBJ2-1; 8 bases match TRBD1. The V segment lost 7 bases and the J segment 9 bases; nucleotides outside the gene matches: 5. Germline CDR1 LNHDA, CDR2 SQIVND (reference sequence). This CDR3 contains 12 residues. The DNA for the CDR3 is TGTGCCAGTAACCAGGGGGCAGTTGAGCAGTTCTTC. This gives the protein CASNQGAVEQFF.

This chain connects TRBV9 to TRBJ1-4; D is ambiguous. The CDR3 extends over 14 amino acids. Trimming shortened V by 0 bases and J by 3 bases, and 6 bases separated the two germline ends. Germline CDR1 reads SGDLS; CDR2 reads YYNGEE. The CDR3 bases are TGTGCCAGCAGCGTAGGAGGTCCTAATGAAAAACTGTTTTTT. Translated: CASSVGGPNEKLFF.

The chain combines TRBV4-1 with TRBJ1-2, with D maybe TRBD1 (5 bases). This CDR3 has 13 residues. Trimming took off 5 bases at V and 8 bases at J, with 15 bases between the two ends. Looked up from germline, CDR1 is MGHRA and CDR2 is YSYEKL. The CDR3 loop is CASSAVTAEGYTF. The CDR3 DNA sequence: TGCGCCAGCAGCGCTGTGACAGCGGAGGGCTACACCTTC.